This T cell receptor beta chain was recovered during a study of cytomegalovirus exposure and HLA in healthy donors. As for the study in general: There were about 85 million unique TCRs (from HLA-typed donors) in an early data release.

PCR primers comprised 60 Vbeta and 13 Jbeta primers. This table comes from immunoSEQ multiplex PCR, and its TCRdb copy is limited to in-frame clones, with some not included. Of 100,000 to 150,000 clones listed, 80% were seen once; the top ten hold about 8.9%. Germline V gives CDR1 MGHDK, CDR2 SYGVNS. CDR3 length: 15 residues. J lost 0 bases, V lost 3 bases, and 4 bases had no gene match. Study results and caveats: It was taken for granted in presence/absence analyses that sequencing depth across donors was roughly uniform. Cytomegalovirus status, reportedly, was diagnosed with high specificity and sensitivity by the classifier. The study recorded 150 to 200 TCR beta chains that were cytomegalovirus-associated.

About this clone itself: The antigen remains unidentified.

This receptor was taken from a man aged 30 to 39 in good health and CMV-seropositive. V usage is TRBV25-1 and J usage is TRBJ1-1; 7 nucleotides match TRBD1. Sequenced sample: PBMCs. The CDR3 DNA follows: TGTGCCAGCAGTGATAGGACAGGTTTGAACACTGAAGCTTTCTTT. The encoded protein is CASSDRTGLNTEAFF.